This is a list of T cell receptor beta chains from one sample in a study of OX40 agonist ivuxolimab in advanced cancers. The repertoire was sequenced with immunoSEQ multiplex PCR; TCRdb's copy has only in-frame clones and lacks some. Here the sample spans about 42,000 clones, around 87% being singletons. The starting material was CD4+ or CD8+ T cells sorted from blood, obtained in a trial of the OX40 agonist ivuxolimab. These receptor sequences come from an adult with an advanced solid tumor such as melanoma, head and neck, liver or kidney cancer. The CDR3 runs from the conserved cysteine through the conserved F or W.

J gene: TRBJ1-5; V gene: TRBV19; CDR3 protein: CASSIEGFNQPQHF
J gene: TRBJ1-1; V gene: TRBV19; CDR3 protein: CASSPPGQGRFTEAFF
J gene: TRBJ2-5; V gene: TRBV25-1; CDR3 protein: CASSEYIGGRETQYF
J gene: TRBJ2-1; V gene: TRBV30; CDR3 protein: CAWTHKANEQFF
J gene: TRBJ1-5; V gene: TRBV6-1; CDR3 protein: CASSEGRVGRGQPQHF
J gene: TRBJ2-2; V gene: TRBV9; CDR3 protein: CASSVGSMNTGELFF
J gene: TRBJ2-1; V gene: TRBV4-1; CDR3 protein: CASSQAVSGSYNEQFF
J gene: TRBJ2-2; V gene: TRBV29-1; CDR3 protein: CSVKPGTDTGELFF
J gene: TRBJ2-7; V gene: TRBV5-1; CDR3 protein: CASSSGRGLAGISGDEQYF
J gene: TRBJ2-2; V gene: TRBV5-1; CDR3 protein: CASSFTPSGNTGELFF
J gene: TRBJ2-5; V gene: TRBV5-4; CDR3 protein: CASSQPQGETQYF
J gene: TRBJ1-1; V gene: TRBV15; CDR3 protein: CATSRLRGSGTEAFF
J gene: TRBJ1-5; V gene: TRBV28; CDR3 protein: CASSSPVGGFTGNQPQHF
J gene: TRBJ2-2; V gene: TRBV28; CDR3 protein: CASSWGQTNTGELFF
J gene: TRBJ2-5; V gene: TRBV29-1; CDR3 protein: CSVVGVQETQYF
J gene: TRBJ2-7; V gene: TRBV2; CDR3 protein: CASRQTGSSYEQYF
J gene: TRBJ1-5; V gene: TRBV15; CDR3 protein: CATSRDQAVRGNQPQHF
J gene: TRBJ2-1; V gene: TRBV19; CDR3 protein: CASSMVANPGNEQFF
J gene: TRBJ1-5; V gene: TRBV30; CDR3 protein: CAWSVLAGNQPQHF
J gene: TRBJ1-1; V gene: TRBV6-4; CDR3 protein: CASSEGEGTEAFF
J gene: TRBJ1-4; V gene: TRBV4-3; CDR3 protein: CASSSQTGTPWEKLFF
J gene: TRBJ2-1; V gene: TRBV30; CDR3 protein: CAWSVQGAARRRYNEQFF
J gene: TRBJ2-5; V gene: TRBV6-1; CDR3 protein: CASRKGGTRGETQYF
J gene: TRBJ1-1; V gene: TRBV10-3; CDR3 protein: CAARPNRDTEAFF
J gene: TRBJ2-5; V gene: TRBV7-2; CDR3 protein: CASSLGLAVQETQYF
J gene: TRBJ1-2; V gene: TRBV2; CDR3 protein: CASSPGGMNGYTF
J gene: TRBJ2-1; V gene: TRBV15; CDR3 protein: CATSEVYNEQFF
J gene: TRBJ2-6; V gene: TRBV21-1; CDR3 protein: CARRTVATGGANVLTF
J gene: TRBJ2-3; V gene: TRBV7-9; CDR3 protein: CACTKTGRAVTDTQYF
J gene: TRBJ1-6; V gene: TRBV30; CDR3 protein: CAWSASRTGDQAPLHF
J gene: TRBJ2-6; V gene: TRBV15; CDR3 protein: CATSRDLSGANVLTF
J gene: TRBJ2-3; V gene: TRBV9; CDR3 protein: CASSTSRTFTDTQYF
J gene: TRBJ2-7; V gene: TRBV5-6; CDR3 protein: CASSSGLAALPSYEQYF
J gene: TRBJ1-1; V gene: TRBV7-2; CDR3 protein: CASSPRGMNTEAFF
J gene: TRBJ1-1; V gene: TRBV27; CDR3 protein: CASSLGRGRGDSGTEAFF
J gene: TRBJ1-1; V gene: TRBV13; CDR3 protein: CASSTRRQGIGTEAFF
J gene: TRBJ2-1; V gene: TRBV7-8; CDR3 protein: CASSLRALVATYANEQFF
J gene: TRBJ2-7; V gene: TRBV30; CDR3 protein: CAWTGAGAYEQYF
J gene: TRBJ2-3; V gene: TRBV29-1; CDR3 protein: CSVVGQGGDTQYF
J gene: TRBJ2-3; V gene: TRBV2; CDR3 protein: CASRESNTQYF
J gene: TRBJ1-2; V gene: TRBV7-2; CDR3 protein: CASSWQGSVGYTF
J gene: TRBJ1-5; V gene: TRBV28; CDR3 protein: CASSLESWGNQPQHF
J gene: TRBJ1-1; V gene: TRBV11-1; CDR3 protein: CASSKGQMNTEAFF
J gene: TRBJ2-3; V gene: TRBV11-2; CDR3 protein: CASSLGAPGTDTQYF
J gene: TRBJ1-1; V gene: TRBV7-9; CDR3 protein: CASSYSSGSNTEAFF
J gene: TRBJ1-1; V gene: TRBV5-1; CDR3 protein: CASSLITGGNTEAFF
J gene: TRBJ1-1; V gene: TRBV7-9; CDR3 protein: CASSLTENTEAFF
J gene: TRBJ1-1; V gene: TRBV6-5; CDR3 protein: CASSFGGRGTEAFF
J gene: TRBJ2-7; V gene: TRBV27; CDR3 protein: CASSLSGRAGGYEQYF
J gene: TRBJ1-3; V gene: TRBV30; CDR3 protein: CAFLDKGSGNTIYF
J gene: TRBJ2-7; V gene: TRBV2; CDR3 protein: CASSDQGFYEQYF
J gene: TRBJ1-2; V gene: TRBV5-4; CDR3 protein: CASSLSGASGYGYTF
J gene: TRBJ1-1; V gene: TRBV4-1; CDR3 protein: CASSQREGSTTEAFF
J gene: TRBJ2-3; V gene: TRBV5-4; CDR3 protein: CASSLGQGADTQYF
J gene: TRBJ2-2; V gene: TRBV6-1; CDR3 protein: CASKTGGDTGELFF